This TCR beta chain is from a study of T cell responses to AZD1222 COVID-19 vaccine. General observations from the study: Regions 160-218 and 743-854 dominated among vaccine-associated CD4 TCRs spanning spike. Baseline serostatus was positive in only a handful of AZD1222 recipients. Donors skewed white British and female; clonal diversity was possibly underestimated. Reportedly, nearly half the spike-specific TCRs target unmutated variant regions.

Points on this clone: Its target is unknown.

CDR3 length: 14 residues. The germline V and J ends were trimmed by 10 bases and 0 bases, with 12 bases remaining between them. The germline CDR1 and CDR2 sequences are SGHTA and FQGNSA. Assay: immunoSEQ multiplex PCR; the TCRdb copy retains only in-frame clones and omits some. The sample holds 150,000 or so clones, just over 90% seen once. This chain links TRBV7-2 with TRBJ2-2, with a possible D match to TRBD2 (7 bases). This receptor was taken from an adult in good health. The sequenced sample was peripheral blood, obtained on day 0 of AZD1222 vaccination. The CDR3 DNA reads TGTGCCAAAAAGGGGGGGACGAACACCGGGGAGCTGTTTTTT. Its translation is CAKKGGTNTGELFF.